These 8 T cell receptor beta chains came from one sample sequenced in a study of CXCR3-negative and CXCR3-positive naive CD8 T cells. The authors prepared UMI-labeled TRB cDNA libraries by 5' RACE. For each CDR3 protein, TCRdb gives one entry from its re-call of the 5' RACE reads, without DNA. Its table records over 100,000 distinct CDR3 sequences. The sample consisted of naive CXCR3- CD8+ T cells from blood. The subset is: CD45RO-CCR7+CD27+CD95- naive CD8+ T cells lacking CXCR3 (TNR3-). These receptors all stem from a human donor in good health. Some clones in this sample may be carry-over from other donors' samples.

The chain recombines TRBV12-3 or TRBV12-4 with TRBJ2-5; TCRdb designates TRBD1, a call that cannot be tested without DNA. This CDR3 is 14 amino acids long. The CDR3 loop is CASSSGGGMETQYF.

The V and J genes are TRBV7-9 and TRBJ2-3; TCRdb gives TRBD2 as the D gene, but with no DNA this cannot be confirmed. The CDR3 is 13 residues long. Germline-derived CDR1 and CDR2 are SEHNR and FQNEAQ (reference sequence). The CDR3 sequence: CASSSDSTDTQYF.

The chain couples TRBV3-1 to TRBJ2-1; TCRdb's D call of TRBD1 is untestable without DNA. The CDR3 loop spans 16 amino acids. CDR1 is LGHDT, CDR2 YNNKEL, per germline (reference sequence). The CDR3 loop is CASSQELGPPYNEQFF.

The chain links TRBV7-6 to TRBJ2-2; absent DNA, TCRdb's TRBD1 call cannot be checked. Germline V lookup: CDR1 SGHVS, CDR2 FNYEAQ. The CDR3 loop spans 12 amino acids. The CDR3: CAVARSTGELFF.

The chain employs TRBV5-1 and TRBJ2-5; TCRdb picks TRBD1, but there is no DNA to check that call. CDR1 is SGHRS and CDR2 is YFSETQ in the germline V gene. The CDR3 has 14 residues. This chain's CDR3 is CASSFDRRGETQYF. Filled out from reference TRBV5-1 and TRBJ2-5, the complete variable domain reads KAGVTQTPRYLIKTRGQQVTLSCSPISGHRSVSWYQQTPGQGLQFLFEYFSETQRNKGNFPGRFSGRQFSNSRSEMNVSTLELGDSALYLCASSFDRRGETQYFGPGTRLLVL.

The V gene is TRBV12-3 or TRBV12-4, the J gene TRBJ1-1. CDR3 length: 11 amino acids. CDR3 sequence reads: CASSGRTEAFF.

This chain links TRBV2 with TRBJ2-7. The CDR3 covers 13 residues. CDR1 is SNHLY and CDR2 is FYNNEI in the germline V gene. The CDR3 sequence: CASSDVGTYEQCF.

The V and J genes are TRBV29-1 and TRBJ1-1; with no DNA, the TCRdb D assignment of TRBD1 cannot be verified. In germline, CDR1 is SQVTM, CDR2 ANQGSEA. This CDR3 has 11 amino acids. The CDR3 sequence: CSARGDTEAFF.